This entry concerns a single T cell receptor (beta chain). What it binds is not known. CDR1 DFQATT and CDR2 SNEGSKA come from the germline V gene (reference sequence). V was cut by 7 bases and J by 1 base, with 10 bases left in between. This CDR3 region has 12 residues. This record belongs to a study of response to subunit inactivated influenza vaccine. Study results and limitations: T cells newly recruited by each seasonal influenza vaccination are few, the authors suggested.

MiXCR, applied by TCRdb to the RT-PCR reads, yields one record per CDR3 protein. Of fewer than 350,000 distinct CDR3 sequences listed, roughly a fifth are singletons. The sequence was collected from a man between 50 and 75 years old who received an inactivated influenza vaccine. The source material was PBMCs from blood, sampled 21 months after vaccination. V and J are TRBV20-1 and TRBJ1-1; D is unclear. DNA of the CDR3: TGCAGTGGAGTCCGGGGGAACACTGAAGCTTTCTTT. It codes for CSGVRGNTEAFF.